These 13 T cell receptor beta chains share one sample of origin, sequenced in a study of blood T cell repertoires in COVID-19. TCRdb keeps only in-frame clones here, not all; method: immunoSEQ multiplex PCR. The sample shows more than 150,000 clones, about 80% of them seen only once. Sequencing was performed on peripheral blood. The receptors shown here come from a man in his 60s with acute or convalescent COVID-19.

This clone has more than one count but fewer than ten. The DNA of the CDR3 is TGCAGCGTTGGAGGGTTCGATGGCTACACCTTC. It yields the protein CSVGGFDGYTF. This rearrangement joins TRBV29-1 to TRBJ1-2; no firm D call. The V and J ends lost 4 bases and 6 bases respectively, with 9 bases between them. The CDR3 runs to 11 residues. CDR1 is SQVTM and CDR2 is ANQGSEA in the germline V gene. The full variable domain, completed using reference TRBV29-1 and TRBJ1-2, is SAVISQKPSRDICQRGTSLTIQCQVDSQVTMMFWYRQQPGQSLTLIATANQGSEATYESGFVIDKFPISRPNLTFSTLTVSNMSPEDSSIYLCSVGGFDGYTFGSGTRLTVV.

This chain joins TRBV21-1 and TRBJ1-5; TRBD1 reflects the table's D call only, with no check against the DNA. TRBV21-1 is reported as a pseudogene. The CDR3 runs 19 residues. The CDR3 DNA reads TGTGCCAGCAGCAAAGGTCGGGCAGGGGGCCCGAATAGCAATCAGCCCCAGCATTTT. This codes for CASSKGRAGGPNSNQPQHF.

The chain combines TRBV18 with TRBJ2-3; D perhaps matches TRBD2 (5 bases). Deletions cut 0 bases from V and 5 bases from J, with 12 bases between. Per germline, CDR1 KGHSH and CDR2 LQKENI. This CDR3 contains 15 residues. The DNA of the CDR3 is TGTGCCAGCTCACCACCCACCGGGGTGGGAGATACGCAGTATTTT. Protein product: CASSPPTGVGDTQYF. The variable domain in full, with the rest retrieved from reference TRBV18 and TRBJ2-3, is NAGVMQNPRHLVRRRGQEARLRCSPMKGHSHVYWYRQLPEEGLKFMVYLQKENIIDESGMPKERFSAEFPKEGPSILRIQQVVRGDSAAYFCASSPPTGVGDTQYFGPGTRLTVL.

The chain is built from TRBV6-2 or TRBV6-3 and TRBJ1-1; 8 bases map to TRBD1. Germline V CDR1 and CDR2: MNHEY, SVGEGT. CDR3 length equals 13 residues. V dropped 2 bases and J dropped 8; count of bases not matched to a gene: 4. This CDR3 reads CASSYHTGGEAFF. The DNA for the CDR3 is TGTGCCAGCAGTTACCACACAGGGGGAGAAGCTTTCTTT.

This chain uses TRBV30 with TRBJ1-2; possible D gene TRBD1, 6 bases. The CDR3 loop spans 13 amino acids. V shed 5 bases and J shed 8 bases, with 18 bases lying between them. Germline-derived CDR1 and CDR2 are GTSNPN and SVGIG (reference sequence). Here the CDR3 reads CAWGPEGGGGYTF. CDR3 nucleotides: TGTGCCTGGGGACCCGAAGGGGGTGGCGGCTACACCTTC. Supplemented by reference TRBV30 and TRBJ1-2, the full variable domain reads SQTIHQWPATLVQPVGSPLSLECTVEGTSNPNLYWYRQAAGRGLQLLFYSVGIGQISSEVPQNLSASRPQDRQFILSSKKLLLSDSGFYLCAWGPEGGGGYTFGSGTRLTVV.

The chain carries TRBV27 and TRBJ2-5, with D maybe TRBD2 (5 bases). Trimming pared 9 bases from V and 9 bases from J, leaving 23 bases between. Germline assignment: CDR1 MNHEY and CDR2 SMNVEV (reference sequence). CDR3 length equals 14 residues. The CDR3 sequence: CASPGLGLIVAQYF. CDR3 coding DNA: TGTGCCAGTCCTGGACTCGGGTTAATTGTGGCCCAGTACTTC.

The sample holds one count of this clone. The V call is TRBV13, the J call TRBJ2-3; 7 bases match TRBD1. Germline-derived CDR1 and CDR2 are PRHDT and FYEKMQ (reference sequence). The CDR3 has 15 residues. The ends lost 5 bases at V and 0 bases at J; junction bases unmatched: 5. The CDR3 reads CASSRRDSSTDTQYF. As DNA, the CDR3 is TGTGCCAGCAGCCGACGGGACAGTAGCACAGATACGCAGTATTTT. Filled out from reference TRBV13 and TRBJ2-3, the complete variable domain reads AAGVIQSPRHLIKEKRETATLKCYPIPRHDTVYWYQQGPGQDPQFLISFYEKMQSDKGSIPDRFSAQQFSDYHSELNMSSLELGDSALYFCASSRRDSSTDTQYFGPGTRLTVL.

The chain recombines TRBV5-4 with TRBJ1-6; D ambiguous. Looked up from germline, CDR1 is SGHNT and CDR2 is YYREEE (reference sequence). The CDR3 sequence is 14 residues long. Trimming left V 1 base short and J 9 bases short, with 11 bases between. CDR3 protein: CASSLTGHSSPLHF. Written as DNA, the CDR3 is TGTGCCAGCAGCTTGACTGGGCACTCTTCACCCCTCCACTTT. The full variable domain, with the rest looked up from reference TRBV5-4 and TRBJ1-6, is ETGVTQSPTHLIKTRGQQVTLRCSSQSGHNTVSWYQQALGQGPQFIFQYYREEENGRGNFPPRFSGLQFPNYSSELNVNALELDDSALYLCASSLTGHSSPLHFGNGTRLTVT.

CDR3 nucleotide sequence: TGTGCCAGCAGGGCCAGGGACAGAAACTATGGCTACACCTTC. Protein: CASRARDRNYGYTF. The chain links TRBV6-6 to TRBJ1-2, with TRBD1 matching 7 bases. CDR3 size: 14 residues. V lost 6 bases and J lost 2; bases outside the gene matches: 6. Germline V lookup: CDR1 MNHNY, CDR2 SVGAGI (reference sequence).

A remark on this clone: Distinct nucleotide sequences in the sample also encode this CDR3. The rearrangement uses TRBV28 and TRBJ2-5; D unresolved. V was shortened by 2 bases and J by 5 bases, with 3 bases between the two germline ends. There are 11 residues in the CDR3. Germline CDR1 reads MDHEN; CDR2 reads SYDVKM. The CDR3, as DNA: TGTGCCAGCAGTTTACTCGAGACCCAGTACTTC. Its translation is CASSLLETQYF.

A few counts support this clone. The chain carries TRBV20-1 and TRBJ1-5; D ambiguous. This CDR3 region has 13 residues. V dropped 3 bases and J dropped 1 base, with 7 bases sitting between them. Germline CDR1 reads DFQATT; CDR2 reads SNEGSKA (reference sequence). The CDR3 DNA is TGCAGTGCTAGTAGCACCAGCAATCAGCCCCAGCATTTT. Amino acid sequence: CSASSTSNQPQHF.

V is TRBV7-8 and J is TRBJ2-7; tentatively, D is TRBD2 (6 bases). The V end lost 5 bases, the J end lost 0 bases, and 20 bases lay between the germline ends. Germline loops: CDR1 SGHVS, CDR2 FQNEAQ. This CDR3 is built from 17 residues. This CDR3 reads CASSPGEVAFSSYEQYF. CDR3 nucleotide sequence: TGTGCCAGCAGCCCGGGGGAGGTCGCGTTTTCCTCCTACGAGCAGTACTTC. Full variable domain (outside the CDR3, taken from reference TRBV7-8 and TRBJ2-7): GAGVSQSPRYKVAKRGQDVALRCDPISGHVSLFWYQQALGQGPEFLTYFQNEAQLDKSGLPSDRFFAERPEGSVSTLKIQRTQQEDSAVYLCASSPGEVAFSSYEQYFGPGTRLTVT.

A single count supports this clone. The genes are TRBV4-1 and TRBJ1-5; 9 positions match TRBD1. V shed 0 bases, J shed 6 bases, and the junction held 3 bases outside the gene matches. Germline assignment: CDR1 MGHRA and CDR2 YSYEKL. This CDR3 is built from 15 residues. In DNA form, the CDR3 reads TGCGCCAGCAGCCAAGATGGGGACAGGGTTCAGCCCCAGCATTTT. Amino acid sequence: CASSQDGDRVQPQHF.